This T cell receptor (beta chain) was recovered during a study of T cells after yellow fever vaccination. Notes on this clonotype: What it binds is not known.

Findings and limits, study-wide: Subsequent booster samples again held most clones from primary vaccination (approximately 95% CD4, approximately 86% CD8). A faster peak, day 5 versus 15, was reached by the weaker secondary response.

The V gene lost 4 bases and the J gene lost 2 bases, with 18 bases spanning the gap. CDR3 length: 16 residues. From germline, CDR1 is DFQATT and CDR2 SNEGSKA (reference sequence). UMIs and a universal primer site were added when TCR cDNA was made by 5'RACE template switching. TCRdb processed the 5' RACE reads anew with MiXCR; each CDR3 protein has one entry. The data hold 310,000 or so distinct CDR3 sequences, with around 7% observed a single time. Sequencing used PBMCs, obtained more than 40 days after the first yellow fever vaccination. This TCR derives from a man younger than 35 who received the YFV17D yellow fever vaccine. The rearrangement links TRBV20-1 to TRBJ2-1; D perhaps matches TRBD1 (5 bases). The CDR3 is CSATNHPGSTYNEQFF. CDR3 nucleotides: TGCAGTGCTACTAATCATCCAGGGTCCACCTACAATGAGCAGTTCTTC.